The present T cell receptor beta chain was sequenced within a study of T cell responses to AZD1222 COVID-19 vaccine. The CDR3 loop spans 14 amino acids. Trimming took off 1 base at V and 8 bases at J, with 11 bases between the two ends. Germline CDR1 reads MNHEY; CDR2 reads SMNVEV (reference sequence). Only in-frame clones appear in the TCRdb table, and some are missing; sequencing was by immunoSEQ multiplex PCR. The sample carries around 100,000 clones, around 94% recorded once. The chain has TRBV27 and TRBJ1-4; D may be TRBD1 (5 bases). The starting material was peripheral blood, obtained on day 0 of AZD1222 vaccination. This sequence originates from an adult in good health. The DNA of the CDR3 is TGTGCCAGCAGTTTATTCGGGGGAGAGGAAAAACTGTTTTTT. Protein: CASSLFGGEEKLFF.